The 5 T cell receptor beta chains listed next were all sequenced from one sample in a study of shared clonotypes between healthy human individuals (dated by TCRdb to the early 2020s). The library was made by the immunoSEQ multiplex PCR assay. As stored in TCRdb, this immuneACCESS dataset retains in-frame rearrangements with V and J assigned. A fraction of the clones does not appear; measured against another copy, unresolved V genes explain less than half of the discrepancy, and the remainder lacks a known reason. A total of approximately 980,000 clones appear in this sample, over 75% of them only once. The ten top clones hold about 1.5% of the sample. The sample taken for sequencing was memory CD4+ T cells sorted from blood. Explained via the paper, the cell subset or site label denotes: CD45RA-negative fraction. Source of these receptors: a young man in good health.

This clone was picked up a small number of times. CDR3 protein: CASSVSPAGTTGELFF. Written as DNA, the CDR3 is TGTGCCAGCAGCGTAAGTCCTGCGGGGACTACCGGGGAGCTGTTTTTT. The J gene is TRBJ2-2, the V gene TRBV9; a possible D gene is TRBD2 (6 bases). Trimming left V 1 base short and J 5 bases short, with 15 bases between. CDR1 is SGDLS and CDR2 is YYNGEE in the germline V gene. The CDR3 consists of 16 residues.

This sequence joins TRBV7-2 and TRBJ2-7; D perhaps matches TRBD1 (6 bases). Trimming shortened V by 7 bases and J by 1 base, and 11 bases separated the two germline ends. CDR3 size: 13 residues. The V gene's germline CDR1 is SGHTA and CDR2 FQGNSA. CDR3 loop: CASTPQGSYEQYF. CDR3 coding DNA: TGTGCCAGCACCCCGCAGGGGTCCTACGAGCAGTACTTC.

A few counts support this clone. Other DNA sequences from this sample encode an identical CDR3 as well. The CDR3 DNA reads TGTGCCAGCTCACCGGAGGGATCTTATGGCTACACCTTC. Its translation: CASSPEGSYGYTF. The chain has TRBV18 and TRBJ1-2, with D unclear. V was clipped by 3 bases and J by 5 bases, with 10 bases between them. In germline, CDR1 is KGHSH, CDR2 LQKENI. The CDR3 has 13 amino acids.

The J gene is TRBJ1-4, the V gene TRBV7-4; 8 bases map to TRBD1. Trimming removed 5 bases from V and 5 bases from J; junction bases left unmatched: 7. The CDR3 has 15 amino acids. Germline CDR1 reads SGHVT; CDR2 reads SQSDAQ. The CDR3, as DNA: TGTGCCAGCAGCGCCACAGGGGGTGCAAATGAAAAACTGTTTTTT. Translation: CASSATGGANEKLFF.

The genes are TRBV10-1 and TRBJ2-3; 7 positions agree with TRBD1. Losses at the gene ends were 8 bases for V and 5 bases for J; bases not matched to a gene: 7. The CDR3 runs 13 residues. CDR1 and CDR2 from the germline V gene are WNHNN and SYGVQD (reference sequence). The DNA for the CDR3 is TGCGCCAGCGCACAGGGGAGTGGAGATACGCAGTATTTT. Translation: CASAQGSGDTQYF.